What follows are 26 T cell receptor beta chains derived from one specimen sequenced in a study of blood T cell repertoires in COVID-19. Measured with immunoSEQ multiplex PCR; TCRdb has only the in-frame clones, and not every one. The repertoire has roughly 300,000 clones, 80% to 90% of them found once; the top ten carry about 7.8%. Sequenced sample: peripheral blood. These TCRs come from a woman aged 45-65 years who had recovered from COVID-19.

This clone was counted between two and nine times. The chain employs TRBV19 and TRBJ1-6; 7 bases agree with TRBD1. The CDR3 totals 14 residues. The germline CDR1 and CDR2 sequences are LNHDA and SQIVND (reference sequence). The trim removed 9 bases at V and 6 bases at J, leaving 8 bases unmatched. CDR3 amino acids: CASSTGAPNSPLHF. DNA of the CDR3: TGTGCCAGCTCAACAGGGGCTCCTAATTCACCCCTCCACTTT. Based on the CDR3 plus reference TRBV19 and TRBJ1-6, the full variable domain is DGGITQSPKYLFRKEGQNVTLSCEQNLNHDAMYWYRQDPGQGLRLIYYSQIVNDFQKGDIAEGYSVSREKKESFPLTVTSAQKNPTAFYLCASSTGAPNSPLHFGNGTRLTVT.

The genes are TRBV27 and TRBJ1-1; no clear D. Germline V CDR1 and CDR2: MNHEY, SMNVEV (reference sequence). This CDR3 contains 14 residues. The V and J ends lost 10 bases and 3 bases respectively, with 18 bases between them. CDR3 amino acids: CATTGRSPHTEAFF. CDR3 sequence (DNA): TGTGCCACCACGGGGAGGAGTCCACACACTGAAGCTTTCTTT.

Concerning this clone: Other nucleotide sequences in the sample specify the same CDR3. The chain carries TRBV6-2 or TRBV6-3 and TRBJ1-1; possibly TRBD1 for D (5 bases). Germline V gene sequence: CDR1 MNHEY, CDR2 SVGEGT. The CDR3 is 14 residues long. The V end lost 2 bases, the J end lost 1 base, and 8 bases lay between the germline ends. The CDR3 sequence is CASSYPGWNTEAFF. The CDR3 DNA follows: TGTGCCAGCAGTTACCCAGGGTGGAACACTGAAGCTTTCTTT.

Only a few counts were recorded for this clone. This chain connects TRBV19 to TRBJ1-2; unclear D gene. The germline V and J ends were trimmed by 2 bases and 8 bases, with 12 bases remaining between them. CDR1 and CDR2 (germline): LNHDA, SQIVND (reference sequence). The CDR3 has 13 residues. The CDR3 spells CASSIMLGSGYTF. CDR3 sequence (DNA): TGTGCCAGTAGTATAATGCTGGGGAGCGGCTACACCTTC.

J is TRBJ1-4 and V is TRBV5-4; TRBD1 matches at 9 bases. The CDR3 consists of 14 residues. The V segment lost 4 bases and the J segment 4 bases; nucleotides outside the gene matches: 2. The germline CDR1 and CDR2 sequences are SGHNT and YYREEE (reference sequence). The CDR3 nucleotides read TGTGCCAGCAGCCCGGACAGGGGTAATGAAAAACTGTTTTTT. Its translation is CASSPDRGNEKLFF. Using reference TRBV5-4 and TRBJ1-4 for the parts outside the CDR3, the full variable domain is ETGVTQSPTHLIKTRGQQVTLRCSSQSGHNTVSWYQQALGQGPQFIFQYYREEENGRGNFPPRFSGLQFPNYSSELNVNALELDDSALYLCASSPDRGNEKLFFGSGTQLSVL.

There are a few counts of this clone. The V call is TRBV28, the J call TRBJ1-6; no definite D call. Trimming stripped 6 bases from V and 9 bases from J, with 6 bases between. The germline V gene has CDR1 MDHEN and CDR2 SYDVKM. This CDR3 comprises 11 residues. CDR3 residues: CASRNSSPLHF. The CDR3 bases are TGTGCCAGCAGAAATAGTTCACCCCTCCACTTT. The full variable domain, with the rest looked up from reference TRBV28 and TRBJ1-6, is DVKVTQSSRYLVKRTGEKVFLECVQDMDHENMFWYRQDPGLGLRLIYFSYDVKMKEKGDIPEGYSVSREKKERFSLILESASTNQTSMYLCASRNSSPLHFGNGTRLTVT.

This clone was seen a single time. The chain's CDR3 is CASSHSGTGGEKLFF. The CDR3 coding sequence is TGCGCCAGCAGCCATTCCGGGACAGGGGGTGAAAAACTGTTTTTT. This chain uses TRBV4-3 with TRBJ1-4, with 11 nucleotides matching TRBD1. CDR1 and CDR2 (germline): LGHNA, YSLEER. V dropped 3 bases and J dropped 7; count of bases not matched to a gene: 4. The CDR3 extends over 15 amino acids.

The CDR3 nucleotides read TGTGCCAGCAGCTTAAACCCTAGCGGTTCCTACGAGCAGTACTTC. Its protein product is CASSLNPSGSYEQYF. This chain links TRBV13 with TRBJ2-7, with 7 bases lining up with TRBD2. The ends lost 2 bases at V and 1 base at J; junction bases unmatched: 5. The germline CDR1 and CDR2 sequences are PRHDT and FYEKMQ (reference sequence). The CDR3 runs to 15 residues.

The gene calls are TRBV6-5 and TRBJ1-1; TRBD1 matches 8 bases. After removal of 5 bases from V and 5 bases from J, the junction contained 10 bases not matched to a gene. The germline gives CDR1 MNHEY, CDR2 SVGAGI. This CDR3 spans 15 amino acids. Here the CDR3 DNA reads TGTGCCAGCAGTCCTATACAGGGGGGCGAAACTGAAGCTTTCTTT. This gives the protein CASSPIQGGETEAFF.

The gene calls are TRBV7-2 and TRBJ2-1; D is perhaps TRBD1 (6 bases). V dropped 5 bases and J dropped 0 bases, with 11 bases sitting between them. This CDR3 has 15 residues. Germline CDR1 SGHTA, CDR2 FQGNSA. DNA for the CDR3: TGTGCCAGCAGCGAAGACAGGAGCTCCTACAATGAGCAGTTCTTC. It codes for CASSEDRSSYNEQFF.

Here the CDR3 DNA reads TGTGCCACCAGTGACACGACAGGGACCGCATACAATGAGCAGTTCTTC. Translated: CATSDTTGTAYNEQFF. J is TRBJ2-1 and V is TRBV24-1; TRBD1 agrees at 7 bases. V was clipped by 4 bases and J by 4 bases; unmatched bases: 9. The CDR3 is made up of 16 amino acids. Germline CDR1 KGHDR, CDR2 SFDVKD.

The J gene is TRBJ2-5, the V gene TRBV7-2; 13 positions agree with TRBD2. CDR1 is SGHTA and CDR2 is FQGNSA in the germline V gene. V shed 5 bases and J 7 bases; nucleotides not matched to a gene: 13. The CDR3 spans 17 residues. CDR3 residues: CASSPPGLAGRSGTQYF. Here the CDR3 DNA reads TGTGCCAGCAGCCCGCCGGGACTAGCGGGGCGGTCGGGGACCCAGTACTTC.

This rearrangement joins TRBV30 to TRBJ1-2, with D perhaps matching TRBD1 (5 bases). Trimming removed 3 bases at V and 0 bases at J, with 8 bases between. CDR3 size: 13 residues. The germline V gene encodes CDR1 GTSNPN and CDR2 SVGIG (reference sequence). Here the CDR3 DNA reads TGTGCCTGGAGCAGGGCTACTAACTATGGCTACACCTTC. This codes for CAWSRATNYGYTF.

The chain joins TRBV30 to TRBJ1-6; D unclear. The CDR3 runs 13 residues. Trimming removed 1 base from V and 4 bases from J, with 5 bases in between. Germline CDR1 reads GTSNPN; CDR2 reads SVGIG (reference sequence). The CDR3 here is CAWSAGYNSPLHF. The DNA of the CDR3 is TGTGCCTGGAGTGCCGGGTATAATTCACCCCTCCACTTT. Full variable domain (missing parts from reference TRBV30 and TRBJ1-6): SQTIHQWPATLVQPVGSPLSLECTVEGTSNPNLYWYRQAAGRGLQLLFYSVGIGQISSEVPQNLSASRPQDRQFILSSKKLLLSDSGFYLCAWSAGYNSPLHFGNGTRLTVT.

The chain links TRBV10-3 to TRBJ2-7; 7 nucleotides agree with TRBD2. This CDR3 comprises 12 residues. Trimming cost V 9 bases and J 1 base; bases outside gene matches: 3. Germline V gene data show CDR1 as ENHRY and CDR2 as SYGVKD. CDR3 loop: CAIRGESYEQYF. Written as DNA, the CDR3 is TGTGCCATTCGGGGGGAGTCCTACGAGCAGTACTTC.

CDR3 sequence (DNA): TGTGCCAGCAGCTTCCCGACAGGGAACACTGAAGCTTTCTTT. The encoded protein is CASSFPTGNTEAFF. The genes are TRBV5-4 and TRBJ1-1; possibly TRBD1 for D (6 bases). The germline V and J ends were trimmed by 2 bases and 1 base, with 9 bases remaining between them. Per germline, CDR1 SGHNT and CDR2 YYREEE (reference sequence). The CDR3 consists of 14 residues. Full variable domain (remainder filled in from reference TRBV5-4 and TRBJ1-1): ETGVTQSPTHLIKTRGQQVTLRCSSQSGHNTVSWYQQALGQGPQFIFQYYREEENGRGNFPPRFSGLQFPNYSSELNVNALELDDSALYLCASSFPTGNTEAFFGQGTRLTVV.

This clone has just a few counts. The rearrangement joins TRBV7-2 to TRBJ1-5, with a tentative D call TRBD1 (6 bases). The CDR3 extends over 13 amino acids. The germline V gene has CDR1 SGHTA and CDR2 FQGNSA. Trimming took 5 bases from V and 3 from J, leaving 8 bases between them. In nucleotides, the CDR3 is TGTGCCAGCAGCCGACAGGACAATCAGCCCCAGCATTTT. Protein product: CASSRQDNQPQHF.

The genes are TRBV4-1 and TRBJ1-5; no clear D. In germline, CDR1 is MGHRA, CDR2 YSYEKL. Trimming took 4 bases from V and 5 from J, leaving 15 bases between them. The CDR3 has 15 amino acids. The CDR3 DNA follows: TGCGCCAGCAGCCCTGCGCTTCCGGGAGATCAGCCCCAGCATTTT. This encodes CASSPALPGDQPQHF.

This chain links TRBV27 with TRBJ2-7; TRBD1 aligns across 8 bases. Germline V gives CDR1 MNHEY, CDR2 SMNVEV (reference sequence). V shed 5 bases and J 4 bases; nucleotides not matched to a gene: 4. CDR3 size: 13 residues. For the CDR3, the DNA is TGTGCCAGCAGTCGGACAGGGATATACGAGCAGTACTTC. This codes for CASSRTGIYEQYF.

This rearrangement joins TRBV7-2 to TRBJ2-6; tentatively, D is TRBD2 (5 bases). Trimming took off 8 bases at V and 0 bases at J, with 8 bases between the two ends. From germline, CDR1 is SGHTA and CDR2 FQGNSA. This CDR3 spans 14 amino acids. The CDR3 loop reads CASGRGSGANVLTF. In DNA, the CDR3 is TGTGCCAGCGGCCGGGGCTCTGGGGCCAACGTCCTGACTTTC.

The chain carries TRBV24-1 and TRBJ2-2; TRBD1 matches 8 bases. Trimming took 6 bases from V and 5 from J; bases not matched to a gene: 4. The V gene's germline CDR1 is KGHDR and CDR2 SFDVKD. The CDR3 runs to 14 residues. This CDR3 reads CATSRTGGTGELFF. The CDR3 DNA reads as TGTGCCACCAGTCGCACAGGGGGTACCGGGGAGCTGTTTTTT.

This chain connects TRBV4-1 to TRBJ1-1; D uncertain. The CDR3 length is 16 residues. Per germline, CDR1 MGHRA and CDR2 YSYEKL. V was trimmed by 1 base and J by 1 base, leaving 13 bases between them. The CDR3 nucleotides are TGCGCCAGCAGCCAAGGGCCAAGAGGGAGGAACACTGAAGCTTTCTTT. It translates to CASSQGPRGRNTEAFF.

The chain couples TRBV6-5 to TRBJ1-6, with D uncertain. The germline gives CDR1 MNHEY, CDR2 SVGAGI. This CDR3 is 13 amino acids long. The V gene lost 6 bases and the J gene lost 5 bases, with 8 bases spanning the gap. This CDR3 is CASRLVDNSPLHF. As DNA, the CDR3 is TGTGCCAGCAGACTCGTTGATAATTCACCCCTCCACTTT.

The J gene is TRBJ2-1, the V gene TRBV19, with TRBD2 matching over 10 bases. The CDR3 runs to 19 residues. Trimming took 6 bases from V and 7 from J; bases not matched to a gene: 21. The V gene's germline CDR1 is LNHDA and CDR2 SQIVND (reference sequence). The CDR3 region is CASSEPSGRSIRLGNEQFF. Written as DNA, the CDR3 is TGTGCCAGTAGCGAACCTAGCGGGAGATCTATAAGGCTTGGGAATGAGCAGTTCTTC.

The chain carries TRBV3-1 (or the pseudogene TRBV3-2) and TRBJ1-4; tentatively, D is TRBD1 (5 bases). Germline V CDR1 and CDR2: LGHDT, YNNKEL (reference sequence). V was cut by 2 bases and J by 11 bases, with 15 bases left in between. This CDR3 has 14 amino acids. This chain's CDR3 is CASSQRGTETKLFF. DNA for the CDR3: TGTGCCAGCAGCCAACGCGGGACCGAGACTAAACTGTTTTTT.

The genes are TRBV7-9 and TRBJ2-1, with TRBD2 as a possible D gene (5 bases). The CDR3 loop spans 11 amino acids. Germline CDR1 and CDR2: SEHNR and FQNEAQ (reference sequence). Trimming left V 10 bases short and J 7 bases short, with 11 bases between. The CDR3 nucleotides are TGTGCCATCGCGGAGGCGAATGAGCAGTTCTTC. Encoded protein: CAIAEANEQFF.